One T cell receptor (beta chain) is described in this entry. No antigen is known for it. This CDR3 has 21 residues. V shed 0 bases, J shed 5 bases, and the junction held 17 bases outside the gene matches. Germline V CDR1 and CDR2: MGHRA, YSYEKL. This entry is derived from a study of radiotherapy plus CTLA-4 blockade in lung cancer. Turning to the study itself: Overall, roughly 17% of patients showed an objective response, while approximately 28% attained disease control. General study points: Alongside interferon-beta, early blood T cell clone dynamics were reportedly the best predictor of response. The study found tumor-derived TCR clones expanded in blood after radiotherapy plus ipilimumab.

Method: immunoSEQ multiplex PCR; TCRdb's copy keeps in-frame clones and lacks some. The sample contains about 77,000 clones, roughly four fifths of which appear only once. Focal radiation with ipilimumab CTLA-4 blockade was given to patients with chemo-refractory metastatic non-small-cell lung cancer. The gene calls are TRBV4-1 and TRBJ2-1; 12 nucleotides line up with TRBD2. The TCR originated in a human donor with non-small cell lung cancer whose response to radiotherapy plus ipilimumab could not be evaluated. Here the sequenced sample was peripheral blood, taken from a patient treated with radiotherapy plus ipilimumab. The CDR3 DNA is TGCGCCAGCAGCCAAGACCCCCACACAAGTTTAGGACTAGCGGGGAACAATGAGCAGTTCTTC. This gives the protein CASSQDPHTSLGLAGNNEQFF.